The 8 T cell receptor beta chains given below trace back to one sample, sequenced in a study of T cells of healthy individuals. TCRdb re-derived calls from the 5' RACE reads in MiXCR, one entry per CDR3 protein. Seen here are roughly 76,000 distinct CDR3 sequences, about 5.5% observed once, and the top ten hold around 8%. Receptors were obtained from a female donor in good health.

The rearrangement links TRBV19 to TRBJ1-2; the D gene is possibly TRBD1 (5 bases). The germline V and J ends were trimmed by 3 bases and 13 bases, with 21 bases remaining between them. This CDR3 is 14 amino acids long. Germline assignment: CDR1 LNHDA and CDR2 SQIVND (reference sequence). The CDR3 region has the DNA TGTGCCAGTAGTATGGACCGGGAGGGGTCGGCGCTCACCTTC. Its protein is CASSMDREGSALTF.

This clonotype came up many times. The chain is built from TRBV2 and TRBJ2-1; D unresolved. V was clipped by 6 bases and J by 8 bases, with 20 bases between them. CDR1 SNHLY and CDR2 FYNNEI come from the germline V gene. The CDR3 spans 15 residues. The CDR3 DNA reads as TGTGCCAGCAGGTTTAGTCATCCCTCGACCCATGAGCAGTTCTTC. Translating gives CASRFSHPSTHEQFF.

CDR3 loop: CASSFGGSTNEKLFF. The CDR3 DNA reads TGTGCCAGCAGTTTTGGGGGAAGTACTAATGAAAAACTGTTTTTT. The chain is built from TRBV12-3 or TRBV12-4 and TRBJ1-4, with a tentative D call TRBD1 (5 bases). The length of the CDR3 is 15 residues. Deletions cut 3 bases from V and 2 bases from J, with 10 bases between.

This clonotype was seen ten or more times. The rearrangement links TRBV14 to TRBJ2-1; 7 nucleotides match TRBD2. The CDR3 sequence is 16 residues long. The junction had 6 bases not matched to a gene; V was cut back by 4 bases and J by 0 bases. From germline, CDR1 is SGHDN and CDR2 FVKESK. This CDR3 is CASSPEGGSSYNEQFF. As DNA, the CDR3 is TGTGCCAGCAGCCCCGAGGGCGGGAGCTCCTACAATGAGCAGTTCTTC.

The CDR3: CASSLGGPVQETQYF. The CDR3 DNA is TGCGCCAGCAGCTTGGGAGGACCAGTTCAAGAGACCCAGTACTTC. V is TRBV5-1 and J is TRBJ2-5, with D unresolved. The germline V gene has CDR1 SGHRS and CDR2 YFSETQ. There are 15 residues in the CDR3. V was pared by 0 bases and J by 2 bases, with 11 bases between.

The table lists this clonotype with many counts. V and J are TRBV5-1 and TRBJ2-1; D is ambiguous. The CDR3 is 15 residues long. CDR1 SGHRS and CDR2 YFSETQ come from the germline V gene. V was clipped by 2 bases and J by 0 bases, with 9 bases between them. The CDR3, as DNA: TGCGCCAGCAGCTTAGCAGGAAGCTCCTACAATGAGCAGTTCTTC. Translating it yields CASSLAGSSYNEQFF.

This clonotype was counted between two and nine times. The J gene is TRBJ2-2, the V gene TRBV7-8, with 10 nucleotides matching TRBD2. The CDR3 is 19 residues long. Germline CDR1 reads SGHVS; CDR2 reads FQNEAQ. V lost 2 bases to trimming and J lost 1 base; unmatched junction nucleotides: 10. The CDR3 DNA follows: TGTGCCAGCAGCTTAATTGCGCTAGCGGGAGTCCTGAACACCGGGGAGCTGTTTTTT. Encoded protein: CASSLIALAGVLNTGELFF.

The table lists this clonotype with many counts. The J gene is TRBJ2-3, the V gene TRBV28; D possibly corresponds to TRBD1 (5 bases). CDR1 is MDHEN, CDR2 SYDVKM, per germline. The V gene lost 5 bases and the J gene lost 1 base, with 16 bases spanning the gap. The CDR3 is made up of 16 amino acids. DNA of the CDR3: TGTGCCAGCAGTCCGGTCCAGGGTCGAGGCACAGATACGCAGTATTTT. Encoded protein: CASSPVQGRGTDTQYF.